This entry features one T cell receptor (beta chain) sequence. Its antigen is unknown. No much larger clonotype is one base removed from it; base qualities were not supplied. The sequencer listed for this sample is Illumina NovaSeq 6000. TCRalpha and TCRbeta cDNA libraries were constructed by 5'RACE with constant-segment primers, with sample barcodes and unique molecular identifiers being introduced. RNA was extracted from every sample with Trizol reagent. Amplification of the libraries took two PCR steps, and the second step added a second sample barcode plus Illumina TruSeq adapters. Sequencing of the libraries was done on an Illumina NovaSeq, producing 2 x 150 bp paired-end reads. The published analysis was carried out like this. The reads were demultiplexed and collapsed into UMI-guided consensus sequences using migec v1.2.7. Using mixcr v2.1.11, UMI consensuses were aligned to TRA and TRB V and J templates and then assembled into clonotypes. Expanded or contracted clonotypes were those called significant by both edgeR and NoisET, with noise models trained on biological replicates. For edgeR calls, a false discovery rate-adjusted p below 0.01 and a log2 fold-change threshold of 1 were applied. As an exploratory analysis of dynamics, max-normalized trajectories of the 1000 most abundant clonotypes were examined by PCA with hierarchical clustering. Separately sequenced CD4+ and CD8+ repertoires were used to assign a CD4 or CD8 phenotype to each responding clone. The public reads were run again by TCRdb, first through fastp at Q25 and then through MiXCR, and only productive beta chains were kept. For every CDR3 protein sequence, its rows merge into one entry that carries the most common genes and DNA. The V and J calls here are based on TCRdb, not the publication. The sample includes 250,000 to 400,000 distinct CDR3 sequences, with roughly 13% observed a single time. Of the sample, around 20% falls within the top ten clones.

Ficoll-Paque density gradient centrifugation was used to isolate PBMCs. These data belong to a study of T-cell memory formation after mild COVID-19 (dated by TCRdb to the early 2020s). Regarding the research as a whole: TCR sequence clusters from the two donors were largely donor specific. In a couple of donors, T-cell clones that expanded and contracted after mild COVID-19 were followed by sequencing TCRalpha and TCRbeta repertoires longitudinally. Two young, previously healthy adult volunteers made up the cohort, one male and one female.

Broader findings and caveats from the paper: Some responding clones were detected in pre-infection memory, suggesting pre-existing cross-reactive memory T cells joined the SARS-CoV-2 response. From day 15 to 85, contracting clones showed balanced CD4/CD8 phenotypes, whereas a second wave of clones that expanded from day 15 to 37 leaned towards CD4+. SARS-CoV-2 specificity was not confirmed for the second-wave clones peaking on day 37. Contracting CD4+ clones turned up mainly in the CM and EM memory subsets, whereas EMRA was where CD8+ clones were enriched. Only a couple of mild cases were covered in the study, and larger cohorts including severe cases with pre-infection samples were considered necessary.

CDR1 and CDR2, looked up from the germline V gene, are ENHRY and SYGVKD. Its CDR3 holds 16 amino acids, cysteine through phenylalanine. Only CDR3 DNA is held: 48 bases, read in frame from base 1. Germline trimming amounts to 5 bases on V and 4 bases on J, with 5 as the count of junction bases outside the gene matches. The origin of this receptor is a young man who had mild COVID-19 (a few samples of this study predate the infection). The sample titles of this study are shuffled in the database, so cell type and time point are left out; the donor was told from shared clones. The sample comprised PBMCs or a T cell subset sorted from them (not recorded which). The rearrangement joined TRBV10-3 to TRBJ2-2, with 12 bases in between that match TRBD2. The DNA is as follows: TGTGCCATCAGTTTCCGGACTAGCGGGGTCACCGGGGAGCTGTTTTTT. Translated, this gives CAISFRTSGVTGELFF.